The clone carrying this TCR beta chain was seen at least ten times. Amplification of TCR alpha and beta CDR3 regions from RNA used iRepertoire nested multiplex PCR. For one-step reverse transcription and amplification, roughly 85-450 ng of tissue mRNA or PBMC total RNA was used. TCRdb recomputed calls from the multiplex PCR reads with MiXCR, one row per CDR3 protein. The sample lists about 89,000 distinct CDR3 sequences; less than 30% were seen once. This specimen comes from a study of glioma-infiltrating T cells. After removal of 5 bases from V and 8 bases from J, the junction contained 9 bases not matched to a gene. In germline, CDR1 is MNHNS, CDR2 SASEGT. There are 15 residues in the CDR3.

The rearrangement joins TRBV6-1 to TRBJ1-4; the match to TRBD1 covers 9 bases. This TCR was recovered from a human donor with low-grade glioma or glioblastoma, undergoing nonglioma brain surgery, or in good health (not recorded which). The sample taken for sequencing was glioma tissue, nonneoplastic brain tissue, or PBMCs (not recorded which). As DNA, the CDR3 is TGTGCCAGCAGTAGAATACAGGGGGCAGGGGAAAAACTGTTTTTT. It yields the protein CASSRIQGAGEKLFF.